These 16 T cell receptor beta chains were all obtained from the same sample, sequenced in a study of blood T cell repertoires in COVID-19. Clones were read by immunoSEQ multiplex PCR, and TCRdb kept only the in-frame ones, dropping some. The sample has 70,000 or so clones, around 80% seen once. Sequencing was performed on peripheral blood. The receptors derive from an elderly man with active or convalescent COVID-19.

This chain uses TRBV28 with TRBJ1-2; D ambiguous. This CDR3 contains 14 residues. The germline V gene encodes CDR1 MDHEN and CDR2 SYDVKM. V lost 6 bases, J lost 8 bases, and 19 bases lay in between. This CDR3 reads CASSLTRTEGGYTF. As DNA, the CDR3 is TGTGCCAGCAGCTTAACAAGGACCGAGGGAGGCTACACCTTC.

The chain recombines TRBV21-1 with TRBJ1-6; TRBD1 was called by the table and not checked on the DNA. TRBV21-1 corresponds to a pseudogene. The CDR3 covers 14 residues. The CDR3 DNA follows: TGTGCCAGCAGCAACTGGCAGGCAAGCTGGCCCCTCCACTTT. Translation: CASSNWQASWPLHF.

This clone was recorded a few times. The chain links TRBV10-3 to TRBJ1-1; weak D call: TRBD1 (5 bases). The V end was cut by 2 bases, the J end by 1 base, with 8 bases between. The length of the CDR3 is 14 residues. Per germline, CDR1 ENHRY and CDR2 SYGVKD. The CDR3 DNA reads as TGTGCCATCAGTGAGACAGACAGGAACACTGAAGCTTTCTTT. It encodes CAISETDRNTEAFF.

J is TRBJ2-3 and V is TRBV11-3; 11 bases map to TRBD2. The CDR3 extends over 15 amino acids. V lost 3 bases, J lost 6 bases, and 5 bases stayed unmatched. Looked up from germline, CDR1 is SGHNT and CDR2 is YENEEA. The CDR3 here is CASSLGSGGADTQYF. The DNA for the CDR3 is TGTGCCAGCAGCTTGGGTAGCGGGGGGGCGGATACGCAGTATTTT.

The CDR3: CASSSGTASYEQYF. In DNA, the CDR3 is TGTGCCAGCAGTTCCGGGACAGCTTCCTACGAGCAGTACTTC. The chain joins TRBV6-5 to TRBJ2-7; 7 bases align to TRBD1. Germline lookup yields CDR1 MNHEY and CDR2 SVGAGI. The CDR3 totals 14 residues. V dropped 4 bases and J dropped 1; count of bases not matched to a gene: 4.

The V call is TRBV5-5, the J call TRBJ2-2; 7 nucleotides line up with TRBD1. The CDR3 extends over 14 amino acids. Losses at the gene ends were 4 bases for V and 7 bases for J; bases not matched to a gene: 7. Germline V gene data show CDR1 as SGHKS and CDR2 as YYEKEE (reference sequence). The CDR3 DNA is TGTGCCAGCAGCCCGGGACAGTCCGGCGGGGAGCTGTTTTTT. This sequence encodes CASSPGQSGGELFF.

The CDR3 DNA follows: TGTGCCAGCAATTTGCCCGGGGAAAACATTCAGTACTTC. This sequence encodes CASNLPGENIQYF. The rearrangement joins TRBV6-5 to TRBJ2-4; perhaps TRBD2 as D (5 bases). Between the trimmed V and J ends, which lost 7 bases and 5 bases, there was a span of 12 bases. This CDR3 has 13 amino acids. The V gene's germline CDR1 is MNHEY and CDR2 SVGAGI.

The chain joins TRBV7-9 to TRBJ2-1; TRBD2 matches 7 bases. The CDR3 is made up of 16 amino acids. J was trimmed by 9 bases and V by 1 base; bases with no gene match: 12. Per the germline V gene, CDR1 is SEHNR and CDR2 is FQNEAQ (reference sequence). The CDR3 region is CASSLDGGRARGEQFF. CDR3 sequence (DNA): TGTGCCAGCAGCTTAGATGGTGGGAGGGCACGCGGTGAGCAGTTCTTC.

The chain carries TRBV11-3 and TRBJ2-3; 10 nucleotides line up with TRBD2. The germline V gene has CDR1 SGHNT and CDR2 YENEEA. V lost 5 bases and J lost 4; bases outside the gene matches: 6. The CDR3 extends over 15 amino acids. The DNA of the CDR3 is TGTGCCAGCAGCCGCGGACTAGCGGCCTCAGATACGCAGTATTTT. This sequence encodes CASSRGLAASDTQYF.

This clone was counted between two and nine times. This chain links TRBV5-5 with TRBJ2-2; TRBD1 aligns across 11 bases. Germline loops: CDR1 SGHKS, CDR2 YYEKEE (reference sequence). V was clipped by 4 bases and J by 2 bases; unmatched bases: 1. The CDR3 consists of 15 residues. Here the CDR3 DNA reads TGTGCCAGCAGCGGGACAGGGGGTAACACCGGGGAGCTGTTTTTT. Its translation: CASSGTGGNTGELFF.

This clone was seen once. The chain carries TRBV12-3 or TRBV12-4 and TRBJ2-3; D gene ambiguous. The CDR3 has 11 amino acids. Trimming took off 5 bases at V and 5 bases at J, with 5 bases between the two ends. The CDR3 sequence: CASSLGDTQYF. The CDR3 nucleotides read TGTGCCAGCAGTCTCGGAGATACGCAGTATTTT.

The J gene is TRBJ2-5, the V gene TRBV7-2; TRBD1 is a possible D gene (6 bases). This CDR3 is 14 amino acids long. Trimming cost V 6 bases and J 0 bases, with 11 bases left between them. From germline, CDR1 is SGHTA and CDR2 FQGNSA. The CDR3 loop is CASRYDRYQETQYF. The CDR3, as DNA: TGTGCCAGCAGGTATGACAGGTACCAAGAGACCCAGTACTTC. The variable domain in full, with the rest retrieved from reference TRBV7-2 and TRBJ2-5, is GAGVSQSPSNKVTEKGKDVELRCDPISGHTALYWYRQSLGQGLEFLIYFQGNSAPDKSGLPSDRFSAERTGGSVSTLTIQRTQQEDSAVYLCASRYDRYQETQYFGPGTRLLVL.

This chain links TRBV7-9 with TRBJ1-5, with TRBD1 matching over 9 bases. CDR1 is SEHNR and CDR2 is FQNEAQ in the germline V gene (reference sequence). CDR3 length: 17 amino acids. V dropped 1 base and J dropped 2; count of bases not matched to a gene: 6. The CDR3 spells CASSLGTGEGGNQPQHF. In DNA, the CDR3 is TGTGCCAGCAGCTTAGGGACAGGGGAGGGAGGCAATCAGCCCCAGCATTTT.

The chain has TRBV5-1 and TRBJ2-7; 9 bases agree with TRBD2. The CDR3 sequence is 15 residues long. V lost 3 bases to trimming and J lost 3 bases; unmatched junction nucleotides: 7. Germline assignment: CDR1 SGHRS and CDR2 YFSETQ. CDR3 in DNA: TGCGCCAGCAGCTCGCTAGCGGGATCAATCTACGAGCAGTACTTC. Protein sequence: CASSSLAGSIYEQYF.

This chain joins TRBV12-3 or TRBV12-4 and TRBJ1-6, with unresolved D. The germline V and J ends were trimmed by 2 bases and 10 bases, with 9 bases remaining between them. The CDR3 length is 13 residues. The CDR3 DNA is TGTGCCAGCAGTTTATCCGAGGTCTCACCCCTCCACTTT. It encodes CASSLSEVSPLHF.

For the CDR3, the DNA is TGTGCCAGCAGTCGACAGGGGGCGCGGGAGACCCAGTACTTC. This sequence encodes CASSRQGARETQYF. The rearrangement joins TRBV28 to TRBJ2-5; 10 nucleotides match TRBD1. Germline-derived CDR1 and CDR2 are MDHEN and SYDVKM. CDR3 length: 14 amino acids. The junction had 5 bases not matched to a gene; V was cut back by 5 bases and J by 5 bases.